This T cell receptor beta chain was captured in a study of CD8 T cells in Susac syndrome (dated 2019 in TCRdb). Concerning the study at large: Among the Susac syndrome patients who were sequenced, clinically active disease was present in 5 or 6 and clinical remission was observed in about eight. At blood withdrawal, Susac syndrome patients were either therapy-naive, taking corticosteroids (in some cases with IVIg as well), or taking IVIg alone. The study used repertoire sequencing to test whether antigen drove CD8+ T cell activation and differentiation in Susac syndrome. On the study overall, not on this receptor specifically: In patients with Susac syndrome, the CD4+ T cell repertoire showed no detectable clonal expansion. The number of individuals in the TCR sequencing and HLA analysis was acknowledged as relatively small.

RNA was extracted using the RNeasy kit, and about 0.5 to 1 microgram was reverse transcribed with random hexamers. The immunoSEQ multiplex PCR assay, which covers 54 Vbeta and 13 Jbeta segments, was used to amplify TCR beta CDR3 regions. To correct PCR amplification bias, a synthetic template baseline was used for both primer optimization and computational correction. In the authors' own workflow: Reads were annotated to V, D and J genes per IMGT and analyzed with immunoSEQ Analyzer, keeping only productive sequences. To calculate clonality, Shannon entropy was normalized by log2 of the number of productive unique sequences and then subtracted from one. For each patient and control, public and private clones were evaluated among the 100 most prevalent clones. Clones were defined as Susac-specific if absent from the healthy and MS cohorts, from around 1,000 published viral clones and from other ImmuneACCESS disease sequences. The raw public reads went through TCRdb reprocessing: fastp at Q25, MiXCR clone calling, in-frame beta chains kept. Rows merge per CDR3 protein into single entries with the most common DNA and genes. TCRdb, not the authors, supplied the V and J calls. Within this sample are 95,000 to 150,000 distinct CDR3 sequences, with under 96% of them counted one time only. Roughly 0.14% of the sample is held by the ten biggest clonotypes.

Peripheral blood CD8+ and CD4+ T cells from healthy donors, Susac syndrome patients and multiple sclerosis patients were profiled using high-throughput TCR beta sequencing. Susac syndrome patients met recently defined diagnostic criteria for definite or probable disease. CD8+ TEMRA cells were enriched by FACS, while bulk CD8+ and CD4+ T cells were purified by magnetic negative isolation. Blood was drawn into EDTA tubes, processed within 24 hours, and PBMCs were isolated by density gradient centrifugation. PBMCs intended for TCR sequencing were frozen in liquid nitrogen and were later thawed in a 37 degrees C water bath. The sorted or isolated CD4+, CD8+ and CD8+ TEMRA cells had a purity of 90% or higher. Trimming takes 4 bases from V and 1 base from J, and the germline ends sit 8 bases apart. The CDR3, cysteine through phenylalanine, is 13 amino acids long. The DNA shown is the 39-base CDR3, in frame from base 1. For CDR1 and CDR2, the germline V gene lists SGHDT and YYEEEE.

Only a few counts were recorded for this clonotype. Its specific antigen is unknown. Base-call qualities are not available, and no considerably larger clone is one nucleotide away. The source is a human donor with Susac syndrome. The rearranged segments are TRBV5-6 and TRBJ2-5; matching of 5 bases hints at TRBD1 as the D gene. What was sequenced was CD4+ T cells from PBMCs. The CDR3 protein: CASSQTVQETQYF. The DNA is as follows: TGTGCCAGCAGCCAGACAGTCCAAGAGACCCAGTACTTC.